Presented here are 15 T cell receptor beta chains from one specimen sequenced in a study of T cells in women clearing cervical HPV infection. Only in-frame clones appear in the TCRdb table, and some are missing; sequencing was by immunoSEQ multiplex PCR. The listing contains 25,000 to 40,000 clones. The sequenced sample was blood buffy coat. The receptors derive from a woman aged 18 to 75 with a cervical HPV16 infection that either progressed to CIN3+ or cleared (not recorded which).

About this clone: The read falls 3 residues short of the CDR3 end, and the missing part is taken from the germline J gene. The chain is built from TRBV2 and TRBJ2-4, with a tentative D call TRBD1 (6 bases). The CDR3 runs to 14 residues. The V and J ends lost 5 bases and 2 bases respectively, with 10 bases between them. Germline-derived CDR1 and CDR2 are SNHLY and FYNNEI. CDR3 amino acids: CASSSDRSKNIQYF. The covered CDR3 bases are TGTGCCAGCAGTAGTGACAGGTCCAAAAACATT.

As for this clone: Read sequence stops 3 residues before the CDR3 end, and the germline J gene provides the missing end. The V call is TRBV7-8, the J call TRBJ2-3, with TRBD1 matching over 8 bases. Germline values: CDR1 SGHVS, CDR2 FQNEAQ. The CDR3 length is 15 residues. CDR3 loop: CASSTWTGSVETQYF. The covered CDR3 bases are TGTGCCAGCAGCACCTGGACAGGGTCTGTAGAGACG.

Comment on this clone: The read falls 3 residues short of the CDR3 end, and the missing part is taken from the germline J gene. The gene calls are TRBV19 and TRBJ2-2, with TRBD1 matching 8 bases. The length of the CDR3 is 16 residues. The germline V gene has CDR1 LNHDA and CDR2 SQIVND (reference sequence). CDR3 DNA (partial): TGTGCCAGTAGTATAGCAAGGACAGGGCCTAATGAAAAG. Translation: CASSIARTGPNEK. Given in full, the CDR3 is CASSIARTGPNEKLFF.

Concerning this clone itself: The sequenced fragment ends 3 residues before the CDR3 boundary, so the rest is inferred from the germline J gene. The chain is built from TRBV6-2 or TRBV6-3 and TRBJ2-7; D call uncertain. Trimming shortened V by 4 bases and J by 0 bases, and 7 bases separated the two germline ends. CDR3 size: 13 residues. Germline V gene lookup returns CDR1 MNHEY and CDR2 SVGEGT. CDR3 sequence: CASSSVTSYEQYF. Incomplete CDR3 DNA: TGTGCCAGCAGTTCGGTCACCTCCTACGAG.

Comment on this clone: The observed sequence ends 3 residues before the CDR3 terminus, with the missing tail filled in from the germline J gene. This chain connects TRBV7-2 to TRBJ1-1, with D perhaps TRBD1 (5 bases). The V gene lost 4 bases and the J gene lost 5 bases, with 17 bases spanning the gap. The germline CDR1 and CDR2 sequences are SGHTA and FQGNSA. The length of the CDR3 is 15 residues. CDR3 DNA, as far as it was read: TGTGCCAGCAGCTACCAACCGGGCGCAGGGACTGAA. Its translation: CASSYQPGAGTE. The CDR3 in full is CASSYQPGAGTEAFF.

In regard to this clone: The missing CDR3 end, 3 residues past where the read stops, is filled in from the germline J gene. The chain has TRBV6-2 or TRBV6-3 and TRBJ2-7, with D uncertain. Germline assignment: CDR1 MNHEY and CDR2 SVGEGT. Trimming shortened V by 2 bases and J by 0 bases, and 11 bases separated the two germline ends. The length of the CDR3 is 15 residues. CDR3 protein: CASSYPAGPSYEQYF. The part of the CDR3 DNA that was read is TGTGCCAGCAGTTACCCGGCAGGTCCCTCCTACGAG.

A remark on this clone: The read terminates 3 residues ahead of where the CDR3 ends, so the germline J gene completes it. The chain combines TRBV29-1 with TRBJ2-2, with unresolved D. This CDR3 is built from 12 residues. Trimming shortened V by 3 bases and J by 1 base, and 3 bases separated the two germline ends. Germline V CDR1 and CDR2: SQVTM, ANQGSEA. CDR3 bases read: TGCAGCGTTGAGCGGAACACCGGGGAG. Amino acids: CSVERNTGE. The CDR3 in its entirety is CSVERNTGELFF.

With regard to this clone: The CDR3 end falls 3 residues outside the read, so it is completed with the germline J gene. The V call is TRBV30, the J call TRBJ1-1; D uncertain. Per the germline V gene, CDR1 is GTSNPN and CDR2 is SVGIG (reference sequence). This CDR3 is built from 13 residues. The DNA read from the CDR3 is TGTGCCTGGAGTGTACCAGGAGGGCCTAAA. This codes for CAWSVPGGPK. In full, the CDR3 reads CAWSVPGGPKAFF.

Remarks on this clone: The read stops 3 residues short of the end of the CDR3; the missing end is completed from the germline J gene. The J gene is TRBJ1-1, the V gene TRBV7-8; no definite D call. Trimming took 0 bases from V and 7 from J, leaving 6 bases between them. Germline V gives CDR1 SGHVS, CDR2 FQNEAQ. The CDR3 spans 12 residues. The CDR3 loop is CASSLAYGEAFF. The part of the CDR3 DNA that was read is TGTGCCAGCAGCTTAGCTTACGGTGAA.

Details on this clone: The sample contains more than one DNA sequence encoding this CDR3. CDR3 DNA (partial): TGTGCCAGCAGCTTAATAGGGGGGGCAGATACG. Protein product: CASSLIGGADT. The entire CDR3 sequence reads CASSLIGGADTQYF. The rearrangement uses TRBV7-3 and TRBJ2-3; tentative D call: TRBD2 (7 bases). The sequence runs out 3 residues before the end of the CDR3; the remainder is reconstructed from the germline J gene. V gave up 1 base and J gave up 4 bases, with 9 bases separating them. The CDR3 contains 14 residues. Per germline, CDR1 SGHTA and CDR2 FQGTGA. Drawing the rest from reference TRBV7-3 and TRBJ2-3, the complete variable domain is GAGVSQTPSNKVTEKGKYVELRCDPISGHTALYWYRQSLGQGPEFLIYFQGTGAADDSGLPNDRFFAVRPEGSVSTLKIQRTERGDSAVYLCASSLIGGADTQYFGPGTRLTVL.

To note about this clone: The read halts 3 residues ahead of the CDR3 end, with the missing end drawn from the germline J gene. The J gene is TRBJ1-4, the V gene TRBV30; D is possibly TRBD1 (6 bases). Trimming cost V 4 bases and J 8 bases, with 14 bases left between them. The CDR3 consists of 13 residues. Germline CDR1 GTSNPN, CDR2 SVGIG (reference sequence). CDR3 residues: CAWTGGAEEKLFF. The part of the CDR3 DNA that was read is TGTGCCTGGACCGGGGGGGCAGAAGAAAAA.

The CDR3 here is CASSCQDSLPRSDYTF. CDR3 bases read: TGTGCCAGCTCATGCCAGGACTCCCTTCCCCGTAGTGAC. V gene TRBV18 combines with J gene TRBJ1-2; D gene ambiguous. The CDR3 end falls 3 residues outside the read, so it is completed with the germline J gene. The germline CDR1 and CDR2 sequences are KGHSH and LQKENI. The CDR3 extends over 16 amino acids. Drawing the rest from reference TRBV18 and TRBJ1-2, the complete variable domain is NAGVMQNPRHLVRRRGQEARLRCSPMKGHSHVYWYRQLPEEGLKFMVYLQKENIIDESGMPKERFSAEFPKEGPSILRIQQVVRGDSAAYFCASSCQDSLPRSDYTFGSGTRLTVV.

Notes on this clone: The observed sequence ends 3 residues before the CDR3 terminus, with the missing tail filled in from the germline J gene. The V call is TRBV11-3, the J call TRBJ2-7, with unresolved D. Deletions cut 1 base from V and 3 bases from J, with 4 bases between. Germline V CDR1 and CDR2: SGHNT, YENEEA. This CDR3 is 12 amino acids long. The covered CDR3 bases are TGTGCCAGCAGCTTAGCGGGCTACGAG. This sequence encodes CASSLAGYE. The CDR3 reads in full as CASSLAGYEQYF.

As for this clone: The read comes to an end 3 residues before the CDR3 does, leaving the germline J gene to fill in the end. V and J are TRBV30 and TRBJ1-5, with TRBD1 matching over 12 bases. Germline V gives CDR1 GTSNPN, CDR2 SVGIG (reference sequence). CDR3 length: 13 residues. The J segment lost 3 bases and the V segment lost 7 bases, leaving 1 base of the junction unmatched. The covered CDR3 bases are TGTGCCTCGGGACAGGGGGCCAATCAGCCC. Its translation: CASGQGANQP. The entire CDR3 sequence reads CASGQGANQPQHF.

With regard to this clone: The sequence runs out 3 residues before the end of the CDR3; the remainder is reconstructed from the germline J gene. V is TRBV29-1 and J is TRBJ2-5; perhaps TRBD1 as D (5 bases). Trimming took off 0 bases at V and 3 bases at J, with 11 bases between the two ends. From germline, CDR1 is SQVTM and CDR2 ANQGSEA. The CDR3 sequence is 14 residues long. The CDR3 sequence is CSVEDPAGKETQYF. CDR3 DNA, as far as it was read: TGCAGCGTTGAAGATCCGGCAGGGAAAGAGACC.